This TCR beta chain is drawn from a study of yellow fever vaccine responses in identical twins. Study results and limitations: Twins reportedly showed a vaccine T cell response that seemed partly convergent and partly personalized.

Each CDR3 protein is one row after TCRdb ran MiXCR on the RT-PCR reads. The repertoire holds 960 or so distinct CDR3 sequences, with approximately 80% as singletons. The CDR3 length is 18 residues. Per the germline V gene, CDR1 is SGHTA and CDR2 is FQGNSA. The ends lost 0 bases at V and 3 bases at J; junction bases unmatched: 9. Details on this clonotype: Its antigen is undetermined.

Material: T cells from blood (PBMCs), unsorted or a sorted subset (not recorded which), obtained before or after yellow fever vaccination (not recorded which). The rearrangement joins TRBV7-2 to TRBJ2-4; TRBD1 agrees at 9 bases. The clonotype was recovered from a female donor who received the yellow fever vaccine. CDR3 sequence (DNA): TGTGCCAGCAGCTTAGCGGGACAGGGCTTGGCGGGCAAAAACATTCAGTACTTC. As protein: CASSLAGQGLAGKNIQYF.